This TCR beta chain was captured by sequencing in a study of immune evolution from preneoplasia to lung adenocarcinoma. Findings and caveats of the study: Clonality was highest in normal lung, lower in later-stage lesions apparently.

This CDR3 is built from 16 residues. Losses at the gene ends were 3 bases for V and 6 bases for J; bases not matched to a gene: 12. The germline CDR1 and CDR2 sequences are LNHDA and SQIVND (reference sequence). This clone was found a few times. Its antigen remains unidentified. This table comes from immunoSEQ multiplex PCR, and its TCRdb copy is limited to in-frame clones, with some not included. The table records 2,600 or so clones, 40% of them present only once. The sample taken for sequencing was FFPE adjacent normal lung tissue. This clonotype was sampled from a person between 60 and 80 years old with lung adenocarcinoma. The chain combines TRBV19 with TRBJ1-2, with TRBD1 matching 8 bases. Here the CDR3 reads CASSILRDRLVDGYTF. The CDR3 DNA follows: TGTGCCAGTAGTATTCTCCGGGACAGGTTGGTCGATGGCTACACCTTC.